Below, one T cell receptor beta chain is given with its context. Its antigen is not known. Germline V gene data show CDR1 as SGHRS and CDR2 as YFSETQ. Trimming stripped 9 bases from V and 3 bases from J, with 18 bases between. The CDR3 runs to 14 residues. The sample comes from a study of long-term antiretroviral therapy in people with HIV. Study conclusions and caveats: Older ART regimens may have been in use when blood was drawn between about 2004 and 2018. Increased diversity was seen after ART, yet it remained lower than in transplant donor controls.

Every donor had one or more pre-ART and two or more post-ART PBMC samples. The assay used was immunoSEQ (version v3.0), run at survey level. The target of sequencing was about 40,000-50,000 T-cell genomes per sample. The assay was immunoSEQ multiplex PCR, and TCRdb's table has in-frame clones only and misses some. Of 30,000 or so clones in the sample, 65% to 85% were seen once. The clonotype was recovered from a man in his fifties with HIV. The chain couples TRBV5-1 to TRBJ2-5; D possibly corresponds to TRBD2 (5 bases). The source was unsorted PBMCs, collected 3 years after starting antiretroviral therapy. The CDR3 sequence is CATSTGNIEETQYF. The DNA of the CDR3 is TGCGCCACCAGTACGGGGAATATTGAAGAGACCCAGTACTTC.